These 23 T cell receptor beta chains came from one sample sequenced in a study of neurological immune-mediated disorders (dated by TCRdb to about 2019). The library was made by 5' RACE. Instrument on record: Illumina HiSeq 2500. Clones were called with MiXCR by TCRdb after fastp trimmed the public reads at Q25, and only in-frame beta chains were retained. Under each unique CDR3 protein, matching rows form one entry showing the most common genes and DNA. In this sample the table shows 40,000 to 50,000 distinct CDR3 sequences, 9% to 12% of which occur a single time. Jointly, the top ten make up 21% of the sample. The specimen sequenced was PBMCs. The receptors originated from a woman aged 40 to 50 with HTLV-1-associated myelopathy (HAM/TSP).

This clonotype came up many times. V and J are TRBV13 and TRBJ2-3, with a possible D match to TRBD2 (5 bases). The CDR3 has 14 residues. V was shortened by 5 bases and J by 2 bases, with 11 bases between the two germline ends. Germline V gives CDR1 PRHDT, CDR2 FYEKMQ (reference sequence). The CDR3 here is CASSPRLNTDTQYF. The CDR3 DNA reads TGTGCCAGCAGCCCCCGACTAAACACAGATACGCAGTATTTT.

This clonotype was detected many times. The chain has TRBV14 and TRBJ1-1; possibly TRBD1 for D (5 bases). The length of the CDR3 is 18 residues. Germline V lookup: CDR1 SGHDN, CDR2 FVKESK. Trimming pared 2 bases from V and 1 base from J, leaving 20 bases between. CDR3: CASSQSRGIDTTNTEAFF. The CDR3 bases are TGTGCCAGCAGCCAATCTAGGGGAATTGACACCACGAACACTGAAGCTTTCTTT.

This clonotype was counted many times. The chain recombines TRBV4-2 with TRBJ2-3; TRBD2 matches 8 bases. With 6 bases clipped from V and 0 bases from J, the junction kept 5 bases outside the gene matches. CDR1 is LGHNA, CDR2 YNFKEQ, per germline. This CDR3 is built from 15 residues. The CDR3: CASRIAGTSTDTQYF. The CDR3 bases are TGTGCCAGCAGAATAGCGGGGACTAGCACAGATACGCAGTATTTT.

This clonotype appeared a few times. This chain connects TRBV10-2 to TRBJ2-5, with D perhaps matching TRBD1 (5 bases). Trimming took 7 bases from V and 5 from J, leaving 14 bases between them. Germline-derived CDR1 and CDR2 are WSHSY and SAAADI. CDR3 length equals 13 residues. The CDR3 is CASNSGFTETQYF. The DNA of the CDR3 is TGCGCCAGCAACTCAGGGTTCACGGAGACCCAGTACTTC.

Many counts were recorded for this clonotype. The genes are TRBV20-1 and TRBJ2-7; tentative D call: TRBD2 (5 bases). The length of the CDR3 is 11 residues. Germline CDR1 reads DFQATT; CDR2 reads SNEGSKA (reference sequence). Trimming took off 7 bases at V and 2 bases at J, with 9 bases between the two ends. The CDR3 spells CSVRETYEQYF. DNA for the CDR3: TGCAGTGTTCGGGAAACCTACGAGCAGTACTTC.

This clonotype was seen repeatedly, ten times or more. For the CDR3, the DNA is TGTGCCAGCAGTTCCGCCCCGGGACAACCCCCCTACGAGCAGTACTTC. Protein: CASSSAPGQPPYEQYF. The rearrangement links TRBV6-2 or TRBV6-3 to TRBJ2-7; a weak D match, TRBD1 (6 bases). CDR1 is MNHEY and CDR2 is SVGEGT in the germline V gene. This CDR3 is built from 16 residues. V was clipped by 4 bases and J by 2 bases, with 18 bases between them.

This clonotype occurred many times. The V gene is TRBV24-1, the J gene TRBJ2-7; possible D gene TRBD1, 5 bases. In germline, CDR1 is KGHDR, CDR2 SFDVKD. V lost 2 bases and J 0 bases, leaving 16 bases between the germline ends. The CDR3 sequence is 17 residues long. As DNA, the CDR3 is TGTGCCACCAGTGATTCCTCAACAGGTTTGCCCTCCTACGAGCAGTACTTC. It specifies CATSDSSTGLPSYEQYF.

Remarks on this clonotype: Given a much more abundant clone one base away, this may be a read error. The J gene is TRBJ2-7, the V gene TRBV7-8; D uncertain. CDR1 is SGHVS, CDR2 FQNEAQ, per germline. The CDR3 runs 13 residues. Trimming stripped 6 bases from V and 6 bases from J, with 15 bases between. CDR3 nucleotides: TGTGCCAGCAGATTAAACTCAGAACGCGAGCAGTACTTC. Its protein product is CASRLNSEREQYF.

The table lists this clonotype with many counts. This chain connects TRBV30 to TRBJ1-2; the match to TRBD1 covers 8 bases. The CDR3 runs 14 residues. From germline, CDR1 is GTSNPN and CDR2 SVGIG (reference sequence). V lost 2 bases, J lost 4 bases, and 6 bases stayed unmatched. CDR3 DNA sequence: TGTGCCTGGAGTCCGACAGGGGAGGGCTATGGCTACACCTTC. Its protein product is CAWSPTGEGYGYTF. The whole variable domain, remainder taken from reference TRBV30 and TRBJ1-2, is SQTIHQWPATLVQPVGSPLSLECTVEGTSNPNLYWYRQAAGRGLQLLFYSVGIGQISSEVPQNLSASRPQDRQFILSSKKLLLSDSGFYLCAWSPTGEGYGYTFGSGTRLTVV.

This clonotype has a count of ten or more. In nucleotides, the CDR3 is TGCGCCAGCAGCTTGGGCGCCTACGAGCAGTACTTC. It is translated as CASSLGAYEQYF. The genes are TRBV5-1 and TRBJ2-7; unclear D gene. The V gene's germline CDR1 is SGHRS and CDR2 YFSETQ. The CDR3 spans 12 residues. The V and J ends lost 0 bases and 2 bases respectively, with 3 bases between them.

Many counts were recorded for this clonotype. The rearrangement links TRBV2 to TRBJ2-7; a possible D gene is TRBD2 (5 bases). The CDR3 has 13 residues. The V end was cut by 4 bases, the J end by 6 bases, with 13 bases between. The germline V gene has CDR1 SNHLY and CDR2 FYNNEI. This CDR3 reads CASSVWESGEQYF. The CDR3, as DNA: TGTGCCAGCAGTGTTTGGGAAAGCGGCGAGCAGTACTTC.

This clonotype was recorded at least ten times. The chain links TRBV29-1 to TRBJ1-5; 8 bases agree with TRBD1. Germline V gives CDR1 SQVTM, CDR2 ANQGSEA. The CDR3 is 15 residues long. V shed 4 bases, J shed 4 bases, and the junction held 9 bases outside the gene matches. CDR3 residues: CSVALTGDRNQPQHF. The CDR3 bases are TGCAGCGTTGCCCTGACAGGGGATAGGAATCAGCCCCAGCATTTT.

This clonotype was observed at least ten times. This chain links TRBV5-1 with TRBJ1-2, with D unclear. V was shortened by 4 bases and J by 1 base, with 17 bases between the two germline ends. The CDR3 is 16 residues long. CDR1 and CDR2 from the germline V gene are SGHRS and YFSETQ. Here the CDR3 reads CASSRMKGDRNYGYTF. In DNA form, the CDR3 reads TGCGCCAGCAGCCGGATGAAAGGCGATCGTAACTATGGCTACACCTTC.

This clonotype was seen many times. The chain links TRBV12-3 or TRBV12-4 to TRBJ1-2; a possible D gene is TRBD1 (5 bases). The CDR3 is made up of 16 amino acids. Deletions cut 5 bases from V and 8 bases from J, with 24 bases between. CDR3 bases: TGTGCCAGCAGTCCCACAGGAGATCTACTTCCCTTGGGCTACACCTTC. This encodes CASSPTGDLLPLGYTF.

There are many counts of this clonotype. The V and J genes are TRBV7-9 and TRBJ1-3; D perhaps matches TRBD1 (5 bases). Per the germline V gene, CDR1 is SEHNR and CDR2 is FQNEAQ (reference sequence). The CDR3 is 15 residues long. With 5 bases removed from V and 1 base from J, the gap between germline ends came to 12 bases. In nucleotides, the CDR3 is TGTGCCAGCAGCAATCACGGGACTTCTGGAAACACCATATATTTT. This encodes CASSNHGTSGNTIYF.

This clonotype was counted many times. The chain employs TRBV27 and TRBJ1-6; D might be TRBD1 (5 bases). V shed 3 bases and J shed 13 bases, with 10 bases lying between them. CDR1 is MNHEY, CDR2 SMNVEV, per germline (reference sequence). This CDR3 has 12 residues. The CDR3 region is CASSFLQEPLHF. CDR3 DNA: TGTGCCAGCAGTTTTTTACAGGAGCCCCTCCACTTT.

This clonotype occurred many times. V usage is TRBV27 and J usage is TRBJ1-2; TRBD1 might be the D (5 bases). The V gene's germline CDR1 is MNHEY and CDR2 SMNVEV (reference sequence). The ends were cut back, 6 bases at V and 4 bases at J, with 18 bases in the middle. The CDR3 extends over 15 amino acids. CDR3 nucleotides: TGTGCCAGCAGCGAAGGTCCGGGGGGTGGCTATGGCTACACCTTC. It codes for CASSEGPGGGYGYTF.

This clonotype has at least ten counts. The chain has TRBV4-1 and TRBJ2-5, with D perhaps matching TRBD2 (6 bases). The V gene's germline CDR1 is MGHRA and CDR2 YSYEKL. The germline V and J ends were trimmed by 8 bases and 1 base, with 11 bases remaining between them. This CDR3 spans 13 amino acids. CDR3 DNA sequence: TGCGCCAGCGGGGGGAGTACCCAAGAGACCCAGTACTTC. Encoded protein: CASGGSTQETQYF.

This clonotype was found many times. V and J are TRBV5-1 and TRBJ1-3; D might be TRBD1 (6 bases). This CDR3 contains 16 residues. The V gene's germline CDR1 is SGHRS and CDR2 YFSETQ. V lost 2 bases and J 0 bases, leaving 12 bases between the germline ends. CDR3 nucleotide sequence: TGCGCCAGCAGCTTACAGGGAACGGGCTCTGGAAACACCATATATTTT. This translates into CASSLQGTGSGNTIYF.

This clonotype was found many times. This chain uses TRBV13 with TRBJ2-1, with 9 bases matching TRBD2. Unmatched junction bases numbered 8, after V lost 7 bases and J lost 1 base. CDR3 length equals 16 residues. Per germline, CDR1 PRHDT and CDR2 FYEKMQ (reference sequence). CDR3: CASTLLAGGSYNEQFF. CDR3 coding DNA: TGTGCCAGCACCCTATTGGCGGGGGGGTCCTACAATGAGCAGTTCTTC.

This clonotype was detected ten times or more. The CDR3 sequence: CASSAGRGRLRSNYGYTF. CDR3 nucleotide sequence: TGTGCCAGCAGTGCGGGCAGGGGGCGTTTACGTTCTAACTATGGCTACACCTTC. The chain couples TRBV2 to TRBJ1-2; TRBD1 matches 8 bases. Unmatched junction bases numbered 13, after V lost 4 bases and J lost 0 bases. The CDR3 is 18 residues long. CDR1 is SNHLY and CDR2 is FYNNEI in the germline V gene.

This clonotype was counted at least ten times. The chain employs TRBV27 and TRBJ2-3; D is uncertain. Deletions cut 3 bases from V and 5 bases from J, with 3 bases between. The germline CDR1 and CDR2 sequences are MNHEY and SMNVEV (reference sequence). CDR3 size: 11 residues. The CDR3 here is CASSFQDTQYF. The CDR3 coding sequence is TGTGCCAGCAGTTTTCAAGATACGCAGTATTTT.

This clonotype showed up just a few times. One junction end disagrees with the germline gene, perhaps due to a read error. The genes are TRBV2 and TRBJ2-4, with D uncertain. CDR3 length: 15 residues. Germline V gene sequence: CDR1 SNHLY, CDR2 FYNNEI. CDR3 sequence: CASIGSRSPSAILHF. In nucleotides, the CDR3 is TGTGCCAGCATCGGATCCCGGTCCCCCTCAGCAATTCTACACTTC.